This T cell receptor (beta chain) came from a study of CD8 T cells in Susac syndrome. TEMRA cells were FACS-enriched, with CD8+ and CD4+ T cells isolated negatively. The RNA, 0.5 to 1 ug, was put through reverse transcription using random hexamers. An immunoSEQ multiplex PCR amplified TCR beta CDR3 over 54 Vbeta and 13 Jbeta. In TCRdb, the immunoSEQ multiplex PCR reads were re-called with MiXCR into one record per CDR3 protein. The profile covers some 160,000 distinct CDR3 sequences, with approximately 94% appearing a single time and about 0.08% taken by the ten largest. This CDR3 is built from 15 residues. Germline values: CDR1 KGHDR, CDR2 SFDVKD. Trimming took 3 bases from V and 9 from J, leaving 17 bases between them.

Sequenced input: CD4+ T cells from PBMCs. The chain recombines TRBV24-1 with TRBJ2-1, with D perhaps assigned TRBD1 or TRBD2 (5 bases each). This clonotype was sampled from a human donor with Susac syndrome. The CDR3 loop reads CATSDPGTLSGEQFF. The CDR3 bases are TGTGCCACCAGTGATCCCGGGACCCTAAGTGGTGAGCAGTTCTTC.